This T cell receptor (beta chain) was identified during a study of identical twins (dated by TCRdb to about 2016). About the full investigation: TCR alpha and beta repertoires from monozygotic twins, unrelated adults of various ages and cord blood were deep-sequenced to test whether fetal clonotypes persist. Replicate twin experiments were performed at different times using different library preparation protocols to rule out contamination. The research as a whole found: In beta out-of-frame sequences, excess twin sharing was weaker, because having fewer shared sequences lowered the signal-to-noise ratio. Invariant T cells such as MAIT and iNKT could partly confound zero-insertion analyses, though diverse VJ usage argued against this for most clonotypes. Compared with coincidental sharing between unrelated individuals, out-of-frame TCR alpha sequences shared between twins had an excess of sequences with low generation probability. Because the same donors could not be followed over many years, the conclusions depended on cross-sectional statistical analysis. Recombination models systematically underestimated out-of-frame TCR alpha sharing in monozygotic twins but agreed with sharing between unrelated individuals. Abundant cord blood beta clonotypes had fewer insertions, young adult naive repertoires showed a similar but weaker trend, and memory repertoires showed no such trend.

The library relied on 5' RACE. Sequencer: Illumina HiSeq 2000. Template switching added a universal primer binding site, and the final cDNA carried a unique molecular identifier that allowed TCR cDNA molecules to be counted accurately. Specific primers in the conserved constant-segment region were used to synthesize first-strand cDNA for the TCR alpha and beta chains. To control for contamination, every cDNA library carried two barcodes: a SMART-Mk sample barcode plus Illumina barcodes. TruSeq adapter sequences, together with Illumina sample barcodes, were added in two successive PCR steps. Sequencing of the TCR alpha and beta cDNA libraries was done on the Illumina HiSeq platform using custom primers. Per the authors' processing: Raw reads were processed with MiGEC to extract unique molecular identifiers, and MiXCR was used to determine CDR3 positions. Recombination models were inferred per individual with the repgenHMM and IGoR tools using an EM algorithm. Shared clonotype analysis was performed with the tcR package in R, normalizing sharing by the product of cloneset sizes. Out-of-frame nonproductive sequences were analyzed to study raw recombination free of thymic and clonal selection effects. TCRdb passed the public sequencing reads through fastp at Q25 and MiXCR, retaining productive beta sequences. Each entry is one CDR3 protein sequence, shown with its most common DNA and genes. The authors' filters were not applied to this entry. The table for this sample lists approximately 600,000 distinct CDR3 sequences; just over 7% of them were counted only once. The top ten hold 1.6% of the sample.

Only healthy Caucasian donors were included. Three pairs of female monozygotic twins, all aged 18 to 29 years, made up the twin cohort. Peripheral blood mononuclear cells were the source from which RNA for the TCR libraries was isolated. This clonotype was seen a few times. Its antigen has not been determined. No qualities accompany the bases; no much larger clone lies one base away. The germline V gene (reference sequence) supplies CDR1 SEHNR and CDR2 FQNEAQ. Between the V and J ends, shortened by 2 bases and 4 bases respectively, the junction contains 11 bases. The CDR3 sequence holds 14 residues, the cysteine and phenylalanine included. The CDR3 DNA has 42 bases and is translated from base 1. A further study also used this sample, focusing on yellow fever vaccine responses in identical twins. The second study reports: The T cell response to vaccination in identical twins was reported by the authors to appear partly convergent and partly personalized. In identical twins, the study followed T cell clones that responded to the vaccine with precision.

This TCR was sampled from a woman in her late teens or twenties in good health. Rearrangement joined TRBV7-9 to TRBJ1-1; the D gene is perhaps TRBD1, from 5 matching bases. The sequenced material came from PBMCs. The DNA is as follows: TGTGCCAGCAGCTTAATCCGGGGGACCACTGAAGCTTTCTTT. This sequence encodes CASSLIRGTTEAFF.